These T cell receptor beta chains were read from a single sample in a study of cytomegalovirus exposure and HLA in healthy donors. This table comes from immunoSEQ multiplex PCR, and its TCRdb copy is limited to in-frame clones, with some not included. Found here are about 300,000 clones, roughly 85% of them singletons; the top ten hold less than 4.5%. The sequenced sample was PBMCs. The receptor source for this set is a middle-aged man in good health and CMV-seropositive. CDR3s include the opening cysteine and the closing phenylalanine or tryptophan. The order of the fields is J gene, D gene, clone size, V gene, CDR3 protein, CDR3 DNA. The D gene is left open where the match is weak. The size field is filled for only some rows; it gives once, few, many or a size class.

TRBJ2-4,NA,NA,TRBV2,CASSDIRADWMQNIQYF,TGTGCCAGCAGTGATATTAGGGCGGACTGGATGCAAAACATTCAGTACTTC
TRBJ2-7,NA,NA,TRBV7-2,CASSYTGSEQYF,TGTGCCAGCAGCTATACCGGGAGCGAGCAGTACTTC
TRBJ1-5,TRBD1,NA,TRBV19,CASSMTGGGNQPQHF,TGTGCCAGTAGTATGACAGGGGGCGGCAATCAGCCCCAGCATTTT
TRBJ2-1,NA,few,TRBV2,CASKASSVGYNEQFF,TGTGCCAGCAAGGCGTCTAGCGTCGGCTACAATGAGCAGTTCTTC
TRBJ1-1,NA,once,TRBV5-4,CASSRQGSTEAFF,TGTGCCAGCAGCCGGCAGGGGAGTACTGAAGCTTTCTTT
TRBJ1-2,TRBD1,NA,TRBV2,CASSDQGGAYGYTF,TGTGCCAGCAGTGATCAGGGGGGAGCCTATGGCTACACCTTC
TRBJ1-2,NA,few,TRBV7-9,CASSLEGLLNYGYTF,TGTGCCAGCAGCTTAGAGGGACTCCTGAACTATGGCTACACCTTC
TRBJ2-7,NA,NA,TRBV27,CASTSQGGRPLEQYF,TGTGCCAGCACTAGCCAGGGAGGACGCCCCCTCGAGCAGTACTTC
TRBJ1-2,TRBD1,NA,TRBV7-2,CASSRRTGGERGYTF,TGTGCCAGCAGCCGGCGGACAGGGGGCGAGAGAGGCTACACCTTC
TRBJ2-1,TRBD2,NA,TRBV14,CASSLLAGTYNEQFF,TGTGCCAGCAGCCTTCTAGCGGGAACCTACAATGAGCAGTTCTTC